This is a list of T cell receptor beta chains from one sample in a study of T cell responses to AZD1222 COVID-19 vaccine. Profiled with immunoSEQ multiplex PCR; TCRdb holds only in-frame clones, not every one. The repertoire holds about 190,000 clones, with 87% as singletons. The material was peripheral blood, obtained on day 0 of MenACWY control vaccination. The receptors originated from an adult in good health. CDR3s include the opening cysteine and the closing phenylalanine or tryptophan.

TRBJ2-7 | TRBV4-3 | CASSQALDGTGTYEQYF
TRBJ1-2 | TRBV19 | CASSIRQTMGGYTF
TRBJ2-7 | TRBV20-1 | CSASPNSYEQYF
TRBJ2-5 | TRBV9 | CASSVGSSYAQETQYF
TRBJ2-3 | TRBV28 | CASSLTGNGWTDTQYF
TRBJ2-2 | TRBV2 | CASKDGAGSATGELFF
TRBJ2-3 | TRBV3-1/TRBV3-2 | CASSRDSGDTDTQYF
TRBJ1-2 | TRBV7-9 | CASSLQDRGRSGYTF
TRBJ2-2 | TRBV7-7 | CASSSRLAGNTGELFF
TRBJ1-1 | TRBV6-4 | CASALSVNTEAFF
TRBJ2-3 | TRBV7-3 | CASSLIRTDTQYF
TRBJ1-4 | TRBV6-5 | CASSDYKVANEKLFF
TRBJ1-1 | TRBV28 | CASSYAGGEAFF
TRBJ2-1 | TRBV30 | CAWTVAASYNEQFF
TRBJ1-5 | TRBV5-1 | CASSPGQGGQPQHF
TRBJ2-2 | TRBV7-6 | CASSLAVGALTGELFF
TRBJ2-7 | TRBV6-2/TRBV6-3 | CASSYSGDRQDF
TRBJ2-7 | TRBV14 | CASSHISYEQYF
TRBJ2-2 | TRBV9 | CASSGSRGGRSTENTGELFF
TRBJ2-3 | TRBV28 | CASSVPGQLDTQYF
TRBJ1-1 | TRBV24-1 | CATSDSRDRDGEYEAFF
TRBJ1-6 | TRBV28 | CASSASPQKSYNSPLHF